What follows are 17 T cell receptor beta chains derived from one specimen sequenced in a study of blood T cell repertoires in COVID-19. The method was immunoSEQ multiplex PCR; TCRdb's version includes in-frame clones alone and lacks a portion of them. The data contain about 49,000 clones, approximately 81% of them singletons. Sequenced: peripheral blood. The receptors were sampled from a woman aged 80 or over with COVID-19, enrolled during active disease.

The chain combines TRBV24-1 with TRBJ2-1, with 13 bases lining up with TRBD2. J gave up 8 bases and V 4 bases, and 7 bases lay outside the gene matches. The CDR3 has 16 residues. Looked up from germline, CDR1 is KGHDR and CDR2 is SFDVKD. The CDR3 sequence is CATSDPGLAGLDEQFF. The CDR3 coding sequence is TGTGCCACCAGTGACCCGGGACTAGCGGGATTGGATGAGCAGTTCTTC.

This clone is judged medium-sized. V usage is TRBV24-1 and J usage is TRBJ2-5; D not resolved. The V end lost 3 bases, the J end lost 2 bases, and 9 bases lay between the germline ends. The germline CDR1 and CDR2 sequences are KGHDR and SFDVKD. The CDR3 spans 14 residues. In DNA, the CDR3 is TGTGCCACCAGTGATCCCGACGGGCAAGAGACCCAGTACTTC. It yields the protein CATSDPDGQETQYF.

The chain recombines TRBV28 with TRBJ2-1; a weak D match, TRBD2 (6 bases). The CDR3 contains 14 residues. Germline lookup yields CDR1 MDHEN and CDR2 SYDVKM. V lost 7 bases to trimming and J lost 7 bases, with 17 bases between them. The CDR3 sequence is CASIEGAGMNEQFF. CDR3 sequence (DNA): TGTGCCAGCATCGAGGGCGCGGGAATGAATGAGCAGTTCTTC.

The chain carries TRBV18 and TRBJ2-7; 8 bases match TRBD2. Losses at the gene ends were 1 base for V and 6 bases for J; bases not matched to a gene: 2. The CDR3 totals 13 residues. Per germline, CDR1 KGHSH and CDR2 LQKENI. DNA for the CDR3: TGTGCCAGCTCACCACTAGCGGGAAGCGAGCAGTACTTC. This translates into CASSPLAGSEQYF.

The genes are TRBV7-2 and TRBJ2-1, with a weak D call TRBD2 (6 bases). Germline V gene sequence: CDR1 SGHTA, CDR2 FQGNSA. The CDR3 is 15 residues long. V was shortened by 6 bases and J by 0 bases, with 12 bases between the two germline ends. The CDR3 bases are TGTGCCAGCAGTTGGGACTCAAGCTCCTACAATGAGCAGTTCTTC. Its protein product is CASSWDSSSYNEQFF.

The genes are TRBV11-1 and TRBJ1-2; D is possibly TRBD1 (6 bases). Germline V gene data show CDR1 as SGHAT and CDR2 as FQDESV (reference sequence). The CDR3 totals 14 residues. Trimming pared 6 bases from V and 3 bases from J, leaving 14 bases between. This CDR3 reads CASRRRDTDYGYTF. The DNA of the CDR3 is TGTGCCAGCAGGCGCCGGGACACCGACTATGGCTACACCTTC.

CDR3 coding DNA: TGTGCCAGCAGTTTAGTCCCCACCTACGAGCAGTACTTC. Translating gives CASSLVPTYEQYF. The rearrangement uses TRBV12-3 or TRBV12-4 and TRBJ2-7, with unresolved D. This CDR3 contains 13 residues. Trimming took off 1 base at V and 2 bases at J, with 6 bases between the two ends.

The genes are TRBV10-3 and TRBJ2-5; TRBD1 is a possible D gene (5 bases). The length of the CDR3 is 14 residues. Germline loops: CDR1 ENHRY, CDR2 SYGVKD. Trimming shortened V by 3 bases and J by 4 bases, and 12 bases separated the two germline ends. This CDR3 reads CAISDSQGGETQYF. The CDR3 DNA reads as TGTGCCATCAGTGATTCGCAGGGTGGAGAGACCCAGTACTTC.

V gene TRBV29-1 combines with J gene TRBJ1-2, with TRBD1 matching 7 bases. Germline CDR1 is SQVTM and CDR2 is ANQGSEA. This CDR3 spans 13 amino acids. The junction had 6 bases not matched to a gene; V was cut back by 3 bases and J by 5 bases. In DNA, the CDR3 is TGCAGCGTTGATTCCGGACAGGAGTATGGCTACACCTTC. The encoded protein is CSVDSGQEYGYTF.

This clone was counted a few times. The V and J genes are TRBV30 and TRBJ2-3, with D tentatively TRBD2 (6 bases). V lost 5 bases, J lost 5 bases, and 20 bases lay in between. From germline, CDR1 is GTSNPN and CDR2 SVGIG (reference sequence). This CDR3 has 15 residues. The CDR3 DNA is TGTGCCTGGGGGAGAACGGGGGTTAGGGGAGATACGCAGTATTTT. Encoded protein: CAWGRTGVRGDTQYF.

The CDR3 region has the DNA TGTGCCAGCAGGGGGGCAGGACTTAGCTCCTACGAGCAGTACTTC. Translation gives CASRGAGLSSYEQYF. The V gene is TRBV27, the J gene TRBJ2-7, with TRBD1 as a possible D gene (6 bases). The CDR3 length is 15 residues. The germline gives CDR1 MNHEY, CDR2 SMNVEV (reference sequence). The germline V and J ends were trimmed by 6 bases and 0 bases, with 15 bases remaining between them.

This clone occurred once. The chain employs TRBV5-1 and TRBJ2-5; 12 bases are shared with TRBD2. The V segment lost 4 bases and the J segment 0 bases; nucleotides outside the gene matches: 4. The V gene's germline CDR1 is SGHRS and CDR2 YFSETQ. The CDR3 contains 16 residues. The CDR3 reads CASSPTSGSHQETQYF. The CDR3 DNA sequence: TGCGCCAGCAGCCCGACTAGCGGGAGTCACCAAGAGACCCAGTACTTC. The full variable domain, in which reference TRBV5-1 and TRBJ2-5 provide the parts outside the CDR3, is KAGVTQTPRYLIKTRGQQVTLSCSPISGHRSVSWYQQTPGQGLQFLFEYFSETQRNKGNFPGRFSGRQFSNSRSEMNVSTLELGDSALYLCASSPTSGSHQETQYFGPGTRLLVL.

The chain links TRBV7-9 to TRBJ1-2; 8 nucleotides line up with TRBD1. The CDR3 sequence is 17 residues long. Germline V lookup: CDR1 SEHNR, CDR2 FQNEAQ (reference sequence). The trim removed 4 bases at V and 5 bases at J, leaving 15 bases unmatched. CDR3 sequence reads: CASSSNNRQGSSYGYTF. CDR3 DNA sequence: TGTGCCAGCAGCTCCAATAACAGACAGGGGTCCTCATATGGCTACACCTTC.

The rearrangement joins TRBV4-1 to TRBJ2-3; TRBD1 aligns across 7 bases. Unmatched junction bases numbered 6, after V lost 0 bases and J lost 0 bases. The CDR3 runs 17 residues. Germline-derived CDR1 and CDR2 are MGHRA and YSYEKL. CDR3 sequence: CASSQDPDRVSTDTQYF. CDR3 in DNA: TGCGCCAGCAGCCAAGATCCCGACAGGGTTAGCACAGATACGCAGTATTTT.

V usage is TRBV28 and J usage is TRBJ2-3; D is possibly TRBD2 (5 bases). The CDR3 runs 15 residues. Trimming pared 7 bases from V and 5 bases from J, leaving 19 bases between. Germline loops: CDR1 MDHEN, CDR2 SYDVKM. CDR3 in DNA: TGTGCCAGCAATCCCTTAGGGTCGGGATTAGATACGCAGTATTTT. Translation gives CASNPLGSGLDTQYF.

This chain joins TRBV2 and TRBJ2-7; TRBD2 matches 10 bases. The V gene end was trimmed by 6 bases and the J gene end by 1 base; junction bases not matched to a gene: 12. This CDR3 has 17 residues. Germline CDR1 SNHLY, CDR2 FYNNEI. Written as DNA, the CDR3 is TGTGCCAGCAGGGCGGGTGGGCTAGCGGGAGTATCCTACGAGCAGTACTTC. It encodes CASRAGGLAGVSYEQYF.

As DNA, the CDR3 is TGCGCCAGCAGCACGACTAGCGGGGGCCCCAATGAGCAGTTCTTC. Its protein is CASSTTSGGPNEQFF. The gene calls are TRBV5-1 and TRBJ2-1; 12 bases fit TRBD2. The CDR3 runs 15 residues. Germline lookup yields CDR1 SGHRS and CDR2 YFSETQ. Trimming cost V 4 bases and J 6 bases; bases outside gene matches: 5.